This T cell receptor (beta chain) was documented in a study of shared clonotypes between healthy human individuals. Study results and limitations: The low donor count limited represented genetic and exposure-history diversity. Depth of sequencing was expected to influence donor clonotype sharing.

This clone was detected once. Antigen unknown. Profiling relied on immunoSEQ multiplex PCR, and the TCRdb table lists in-frame clones only, not all of them. The sample holds over a million clones, roughly 96% seen once. Germline CDR1 reads SGDLS; CDR2 reads YYNGEE. V lost 4 bases and J lost 4; bases outside the gene matches: 7. The CDR3 consists of 17 residues. A CD45RA+ naive subset and a CD45RA-negative memory subset were split from CD4+ cells. J is TRBJ2-2 and V is TRBV9; 13 bases map to TRBD2. The source of this sequence is a man aged 25 to 45 in good health. The sample consisted of naive CD4+ T cells sorted from blood. The subset: CD45RA+ positively selected. CDR3 DNA: TGTGCCAGCAGCTCGCGACTAGCGGGAGGCCCCACCGGGGAGCTGTTTTTT. Its protein product is CASSSRLAGGPTGELFF.